Below are 13 T cell receptor beta chains sequenced from a single sample in a study of early T cells in non-severe SARS-CoV-2 infection. MiXCR was run by TCRdb on the 5' RACE reads, yielding one entry per CDR3 protein. The data hold tens of thousands of distinct CDR3 sequences, with approximately 12% observed a single time. The sample was whole blood. The receptors shown here come from an adult who was a healthcare worker with PCR-confirmed SARS-CoV-2 infection or an uninfected control (not recorded which).

This clonotype was recorded many times. V is TRBV9 and J is TRBJ1-5, with a possible D match to TRBD1 (5 bases). The CDR3 consists of 14 residues. V shed 3 bases and J shed 1 base, with 8 bases lying between them. Germline lookup yields CDR1 SGDLS and CDR2 YYNGEE. CDR3 coding DNA: TGTGCCAGCAGCGCAGCAGGGAGCAATCAGCCCCAGCATTTT. It codes for CASSAAGSNQPQHF.

This clonotype was counted many times. The rearrangement uses TRBV2 and TRBJ2-1; 11 nucleotides match TRBD2. The CDR3 extends over 15 amino acids. Germline V gives CDR1 SNHLY, CDR2 FYNNEI. V lost 3 bases to trimming and J lost 7 bases; unmatched junction nucleotides: 5. CDR3 sequence (DNA): TGTGCCAGCAGTGATTATAGCGGGAGGGATAATGAGCAGTTCTTC. Protein product: CASSDYSGRDNEQFF.

Comment on this clonotype: This may arise from a read error, as a much more abundant clone is one base away. The V and J genes are TRBV4-2 and TRBJ2-2, with D perhaps matching TRBD2 (5 bases). This CDR3 comprises 16 residues. Looked up from germline, CDR1 is LGHNA and CDR2 is YNFKEQ. The CDR3 loop reads CASRQDGLSPRRELFF. The CDR3 DNA sequence: TGTGCCAGCAGGCAAGATGGACTCTCCCCGCGCAGGGAGCTGTTTTTT.

This clonotype was counted many times. CDR3 protein: CASSYSWSSEQFF. In DNA form, the CDR3 reads TGTGCCAGCAGTTACTCGTGGTCATCTGAGCAGTTCTTC. V and J are TRBV6-2 or TRBV6-3 and TRBJ2-1; D gene uncertain. This CDR3 comprises 13 residues. Germline-derived CDR1 and CDR2 are MNHEY and SVGEGT. Trimming took 0 bases from V and 9 from J, leaving 9 bases between them.

On this clonotype itself: A much bigger clone sits one base away, suggesting this may be a read error. This sequence joins TRBV10-2 and TRBJ2-7; unclear D gene. Per germline, CDR1 WSHSY and CDR2 SAAADI. The CDR3 loop spans 12 amino acids. The CDR3 spells CTSSEVFVEQYF. The DNA of the CDR3 is TGCACCAGCAGTGAAGTTTTTGTAGAGCAGTACTTC.

This clonotype was seen at least ten times. The chain carries TRBV7-9 and TRBJ2-3; D is perhaps TRBD1 (5 bases). This CDR3 contains 16 residues. In germline, CDR1 is SEHNR, CDR2 FQNEAQ (reference sequence). Trimming removed 1 base from V and 3 bases from J, with 14 bases in between. CDR3 DNA: TGTGCCAGCAGCTTAGGTGGGGCAGGTGGGACAGATACGCAGTATTTT. It translates to CASSLGGAGGTDTQYF.

This clonotype was detected many times. The rearrangement joins TRBV28 to TRBJ2-7; tentative D call: TRBD2 (5 bases). V gave up 6 bases and J gave up 7 bases, with 19 bases separating them. The germline V gene has CDR1 MDHEN and CDR2 SYDVKM. The CDR3 is 14 amino acids. CDR3 sequence reads: CASSILPYRGEQYF. In DNA, the CDR3 is TGTGCCAGCAGCATCCTGCCTTACCGAGGGGAGCAGTACTTC.

At least ten counts were recorded for this clonotype. V gene TRBV29-1 combines with J gene TRBJ1-3; no definite D call. CDR1 is SQVTM, CDR2 ANQGSEA, per germline. The germline V and J ends were trimmed by 5 bases and 1 base, with 9 bases remaining between them. This CDR3 spans 13 amino acids. This chain's CDR3 is CSVRSVSGNTIYF. CDR3 in DNA: TGCAGCGTTCGGTCTGTGTCTGGAAACACCATATATTTT.

This clonotype occurred many times. V usage is TRBV20-1 and J usage is TRBJ2-1; 12 nucleotides align to TRBD2. V lost 5 bases, J lost 0 bases, and 5 bases stayed unmatched. Germline CDR1 is DFQATT and CDR2 is SNEGSKA (reference sequence). The CDR3 has 16 residues. CDR3 DNA: TGCAGTGCTGGCGAGACTAGCGGGGGCTCCTACAATGAGCAGTTCTTC. The encoded protein is CSAGETSGGSYNEQFF.

This clonotype has ten or more counts. V is TRBV5-1 and J is TRBJ2-3, with 8 bases fitting TRBD2. The CDR3 loop spans 16 amino acids. Germline V lookup: CDR1 SGHRS, CDR2 YFSETQ. V gave up 4 bases and J gave up 2 bases; unmatched junction bases: 9. The CDR3 nucleotides are TGCGCCAGCAGCCTCCCCGAAGCGGGGGTCACAGATACGCAGTATTTT. Its protein product is CASSLPEAGVTDTQYF.

This chain connects TRBV12-3 or TRBV12-4 to TRBJ2-1; D may be TRBD2 (6 bases). V was clipped by 1 base and J by 4 bases, with 11 bases between them. This CDR3 spans 15 amino acids. The CDR3 region has the DNA TGTGCCAGCAGTTTAGGTCCGGGAGCGTACAATGAGCAGTTCTTC. Protein: CASSLGPGAYNEQFF.

Ten or more counts support this clonotype. CDR3 in amino acids: CASSRSGGSSYNEQFF. CDR3 sequence (DNA): TGTGCCAGCAGTCGGAGTGGTGGAAGCTCCTACAATGAGCAGTTCTTC. V gene TRBV11-2 combines with J gene TRBJ2-1; D not resolved. Germline CDR1 is SGHAT and CDR2 is FQNNGV. This CDR3 contains 16 residues. Trimming took 6 bases from V and 0 from J, leaving 15 bases between them.

The sample holds many counts of this clonotype. V is TRBV28 and J is TRBJ1-5; D is undetermined. This CDR3 has 12 residues. CDR1 is MDHEN and CDR2 is SYDVKM in the germline V gene. V was pared by 4 bases and J by 6 bases, with 7 bases between. CDR3 amino acids: CASSSRIQPQHF. CDR3 nucleotide sequence: TGTGCCAGCAGTTCGAGGATTCAGCCCCAGCATTTT.